The 13 T cell receptor beta chains listed next were all sequenced from one sample in a study of blood T cell repertoires in COVID-19. Method: immunoSEQ multiplex PCR; TCRdb's copy keeps in-frame clones and lacks some. The table has roughly 200,000 clones, around 85% seen once. The material sequenced was peripheral blood. These receptors all come from a woman aged 60-75 years with acute or convalescent COVID-19.

This chain joins TRBV15 and TRBJ1-4; 9 positions match TRBD1. The germline gives CDR1 LNHNV, CDR2 YYDKDF (reference sequence). The CDR3 spans 15 residues. The J segment lost 7 bases and the V segment lost 2 bases, leaving 5 bases of the junction unmatched. CDR3: CATSRRQGGSEKLFF. CDR3 nucleotides: TGTGCCACCAGCAGAAGACAGGGGGGCTCTGAAAAACTGTTTTTT.

V is TRBV5-1 and J is TRBJ1-2, with a weak D call TRBD1 (5 bases). Trimming left V 4 bases short and J 4 bases short, with 8 bases between. Germline V gives CDR1 SGHRS, CDR2 YFSETQ. This CDR3 contains 12 residues. CDR3 sequence reads: CASSAGGYGYTF. The CDR3 coding sequence is TGCGCCAGCAGCGCCGGGGGCTATGGCTACACCTTC.

The V call is TRBV4-1, the J call TRBJ1-6; the match to TRBD1 covers 9 bases. This CDR3 spans 15 amino acids. Per germline, CDR1 MGHRA and CDR2 YSYEKL. J gave up 13 bases and V 4 bases, and 11 bases lay outside the gene matches. The CDR3 here is CASSREGTGLWPLHF. CDR3 bases: TGCGCCAGCAGCCGCGAAGGGACAGGGTTATGGCCCCTCCACTTT.

This chain links TRBV24-1 with TRBJ1-5; 7 bases match TRBD1. Per germline, CDR1 KGHDR and CDR2 SFDVKD. With V trimmed by 6 bases and J by 3 bases, 7 bases remained unmatched. CDR3 size: 15 residues. CDR3 region: CATSHRDSDNQPQHF. The DNA of the CDR3 is TGTGCCACCAGTCACCGGGACAGCGACAATCAGCCCCAGCATTTT.

The V and J genes are TRBV5-1 and TRBJ2-1; possible D gene TRBD2, 6 bases. The ends were cut back, 3 bases at V and 5 bases at J, with 9 bases in the middle. Germline V gene sequence: CDR1 SGHRS, CDR2 YFSETQ. This CDR3 comprises 13 residues. CDR3 in DNA: TGCGCCAGCAGCTCGGGACTCGACAATGAGCAGTTCTTC. It translates to CASSSGLDNEQFF.

The chain links TRBV7-8 to TRBJ1-1, with TRBD1 identical over 7 bases. Germline assignment: CDR1 SGHVS and CDR2 FQNEAQ. The CDR3 consists of 17 residues. V gave up 5 bases and J gave up 1 base; unmatched junction bases: 13. The CDR3 reads CASSTRRGLGPNTEAFF. The DNA for the CDR3 is TGTGCCAGCAGCACTCGGAGGGGGCTGGGCCCGAACACTGAAGCTTTCTTT.

In the case of this clone: The same CDR3 also results from other DNA sequences found in this sample. The genes are TRBV5-1 and TRBJ2-5; 9 bases line up with TRBD2. The ends lost 2 bases at V and 5 bases at J; junction bases unmatched: 7. The germline gives CDR1 SGHRS, CDR2 YFSETQ. CDR3 length: 15 residues. CDR3 sequence: CASSFSGSGGETQYF. In DNA, the CDR3 is TGCGCCAGCAGCTTTAGCGGGAGTGGAGGGGAGACCCAGTACTTC.

The genes are TRBV28 and TRBJ2-7; 10 bases agree with TRBD1. CDR1 and CDR2 from the germline V gene are MDHEN and SYDVKM. The CDR3 is 12 residues long. V dropped 8 bases and J dropped 5; count of bases not matched to a gene: 3. The CDR3 nucleotides are TGTGCCAGCGACAGGGGGCTGAACGAGCAGTACTTC. Encoded protein: CASDRGLNEQYF.

The genes are TRBV7-3 and TRBJ2-5, with 8 bases lining up with TRBD1. The J segment lost 5 bases and the V segment lost 5 bases, leaving 4 bases of the junction unmatched. Germline lookup yields CDR1 SGHTA and CDR2 FQGTGA. CDR3 length equals 13 residues. The CDR3 sequence: CASSATGGETQYF. The DNA for the CDR3 is TGTGCCAGCAGCGCAACAGGGGGGGAGACCCAGTACTTC.

V gene TRBV27 combines with J gene TRBJ1-6; no clear D. The CDR3 spans 15 residues. With 6 bases removed from V and 4 bases from J, the gap between germline ends came to 13 bases. The germline V gene encodes CDR1 MNHEY and CDR2 SMNVEV (reference sequence). The CDR3 protein is CASRSAGNYNSPLHF. The DNA for the CDR3 is TGTGCCAGCAGATCGGCGGGGAATTATAATTCACCCCTCCACTTT.

This chain uses TRBV4-2 with TRBJ2-1; 8 nucleotides line up with TRBD2. V shed 0 bases and J 7 bases; nucleotides not matched to a gene: 11. CDR3 length: 17 residues. CDR1 is LGHNA, CDR2 YNFKEQ, per germline. CDR3 in amino acids: CASSQERQAGAMNEQFF. The DNA of the CDR3 is TGTGCCAGCAGCCAAGAGAGGCAAGCGGGAGCTATGAATGAGCAGTTCTTC.

The chain is built from TRBV5-4 and TRBJ1-1; TRBD1 might be the D (6 bases). Trimming shortened V by 5 bases and J by 0 bases, and 8 bases separated the two germline ends. The CDR3 consists of 13 residues. The V gene's germline CDR1 is SGHNT and CDR2 YYREEE (reference sequence). CDR3 coding DNA: TGTGCCAGCAGTGACAGGTTGAACACTGAAGCTTTCTTT. Amino acids: CASSDRLNTEAFF.

The CDR3 is CAISPGLAGFLETQYF. As DNA, the CDR3 is TGTGCCATCAGCCCCGGGCTAGCGGGATTCTTAGAGACCCAGTACTTC. The chain uses TRBV10-3 and TRBJ2-5, with 9 bases fitting TRBD2. CDR1 ENHRY and CDR2 SYGVKD come from the germline V gene. This CDR3 has 16 residues. The V and J ends lost 6 bases and 4 bases, in that order; junction bases with no gene match: 12.